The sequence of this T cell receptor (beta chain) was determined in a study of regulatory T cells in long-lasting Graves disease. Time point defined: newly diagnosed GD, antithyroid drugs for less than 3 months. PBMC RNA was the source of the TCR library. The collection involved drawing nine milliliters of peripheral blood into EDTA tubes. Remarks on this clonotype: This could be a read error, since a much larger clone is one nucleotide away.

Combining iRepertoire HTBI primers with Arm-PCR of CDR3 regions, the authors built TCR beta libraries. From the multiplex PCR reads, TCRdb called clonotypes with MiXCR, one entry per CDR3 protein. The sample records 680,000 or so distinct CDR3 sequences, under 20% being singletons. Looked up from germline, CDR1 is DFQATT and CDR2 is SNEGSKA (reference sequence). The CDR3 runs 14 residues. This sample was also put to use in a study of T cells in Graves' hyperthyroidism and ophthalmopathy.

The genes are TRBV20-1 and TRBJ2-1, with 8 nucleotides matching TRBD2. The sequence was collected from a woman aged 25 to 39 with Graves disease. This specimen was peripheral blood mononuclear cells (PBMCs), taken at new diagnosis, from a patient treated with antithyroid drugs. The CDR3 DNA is TGCAGTGCTCTCCGGAGCGGGAGAAACAATAAGCAGTTCTTC. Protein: CSALRSGRNNKQFF.